The clone carrying this T cell receptor beta chain was picked up one time. What it binds is unknown. This sample stems from a study of glioma-infiltrating T cells after dendritic cell vaccination. Overall study results and limits: Complete blood and tumor specimen sets were limited to few patients.

Primers: 60 V beta forward and 13 J beta reverse. The table came from immunoSEQ multiplex PCR; TCRdb's copy has only in-frame clones and leaves some out. This sample carries 93,000 or so clones, about four fifths of them seen once, and the ten largest clones take approximately 12%. Germline V lookup: CDR1 ENHRY, CDR2 SYGVKD. This CDR3 has 12 amino acids. Trimming stripped 11 bases from V and 4 bases from J, with 11 bases between. Specimen: blood, collected before dendritic cell vaccination. The V gene is TRBV10-3, the J gene TRBJ2-2; D uncertain. The origin of this receptor is a human donor with glioblastoma. The CDR3 DNA follows: TGTGCCTCCCAGAGGCCCACCGGGGAGCTGTTTTTT. Translated, it gives CASQRPTGELFF.